A selection of T cell receptor beta chains follows, all from one sample in a study of T-cell memory formation after mild COVID-19. TCRdb processed the 5' RACE reads anew with MiXCR; each CDR3 protein has one entry. Of approximately 290,000 distinct CDR3 sequences listed, approximately 19% were seen once; the top ten hold around a fifth. Input material: PBMCs or a T cell subset sorted from them (not recorded which). These receptors all stem from a man younger than 35 who had mild COVID-19 (a few samples of this study predate the infection). Cell type and time point are not known. Both conserved end residues are part of each CDR3. Each record gives: V gene, clone size, D gene, J gene, CDR3 DNA, CDR3 protein. D genes are given only for firm matches. Expanded clones get a size class; other rows say once, few or many, or leave the size out.

>TRBV7-3|NA|NA|TRBJ2-1
TGTGCCAGCAGCTTACAGGACAATGAGCAGTTCTTC
CASSLQDNEQFF
>TRBV4-3|NA|NA|TRBJ1-2
TGCGCCAGCAGCCAGATACGGATGGGTGCAGGCTACACCTTC
CASSQIRMGAGYTF
>TRBV23-1|NA|NA|TRBJ2-3
TGCGCCAGCAGTCACACAGGGCCAGATACGCAGTATTTT
CASSHTGPDTQYF
>TRBV4-2|few|NA|TRBJ2-3
TGTGCCAGCAGCCAACCCCCGAGCTTGGGGGCAGATACGCAGTATTTT
CASSQPPSLGADTQYF
>TRBV5-1|few|TRBD2|TRBJ2-3
TGCGCCAGCAGCTTGTTGGGAAGGACTAGCGGGGCTCAGGATACGCAGTATTTT
CASSLLGRTSGAQDTQYF
>TRBV5-4|NA|NA|TRBJ2-5
TGTGCCAGCAGCCAGGTCCGCGCGGGGTTAGCTGAGACCCAGTACTTC
CASSQVRAGLAETQYF
>TRBV7-2|many|TRBD1|TRBJ2-3
TGTGCCAGCAGCTTGGACAGGGGCACAGATACGCAGTATTTT
CASSLDRGTDTQYF
>TRBV4-3|NA|TRBD1|TRBJ2-7
TGCGCCAGCAGCCAAGATCTCCCCCTCCCGGGGACAGTTGCCTACGAGCAGTACTTC
CASSQDLPLPGTVAYEQYF
>TRBV12-3/TRBV12-4|few|NA|TRBJ1-4
TGTGCCAGCAGTTTTGGGCGGGTTTCGCAAAAACTGTTTTTT
CASSFGRVSQKLFF
>TRBV7-2|NA|NA|TRBJ2-7
TGTGCCAGCAGCTTACAACAGATTTCCTACGAGCAGTACTTC
CASSLQQISYEQYF
>TRBV20-1|once|TRBD2|TRBJ2-5
TGCAGCCTCCTTAGCGGGGGGAACCAAGAGACCCAGTACTTC
CSLLSGGNQETQYF
>TRBV4-1|many|NA|TRBJ1-2
TGCGCCAGCAGCCAAGTCTTCCCTTTGTTCGGGAATATCGGTGCGGGCTACACCTTC
CASSQVFPLFGNIGAGYTF
>TRBV3-1|few|NA|TRBJ1-6
TGTGCCAGCAGCCAGGGCCGGAATTCACCCCTCCACTTT
CASSQGRNSPLHF
>TRBV5-1|many|NA|TRBJ1-2
TGCGCCAGCAGCCGAGGTGAGGATGGCTACACCTTC
CASSRGEDGYTF
>TRBV20-1|NA|NA|TRBJ1-4
TGCAGTGCTAAGATCGGAGAAAAACTGTTTTTT
CSAKIGEKLFF
>TRBV18|NA|TRBD1|TRBJ2-5
TGTGCCAGCTCACCACCTCCCAGGACCGGCAGGGGGGAGACCCAGTACTTC
CASSPPPRTGRGETQYF
>TRBV20-1|NA|NA|TRBJ2-2
TGCAGTGCTAGAAGTGGGGGGGCTGCCGGGGAGCTGTTTTTT
CSARSGGAAGELFF
>TRBV5-1|few|NA|TRBJ1-1
TGCGCCAGCAGCACTCAGGACGACACTGAAGCTTTCTTT
CASSTQDDTEAFF
>TRBV27|NA|NA|TRBJ2-6
TGTGCCAGCAGTCCCAGGGGTCTGGGGGCCAACGTCCTGACTTTC
CASSPRGLGANVLTF
>TRBV7-8|few|NA|TRBJ1-5
TGTGCCAGCAGCTCCCTAGGGGGAACACTTTCCGGGGCCCAGCATTTT
CASSSLGGTLSGAQHF
>TRBV6-5|few|NA|TRBJ1-2
TGTGCCAGCAGTTCCAAGGGCCCGTCTGATGGATATGGCTACACCTTC
CASSSKGPSDGYGYTF
>TRBV7-2|NA|TRBD1|TRBJ1-2
TGTGCCAGCAGCTTATCTCCAGGGACAGGTGGCTACACCTTC
CASSLSPGTGGYTF
>TRBV7-2|NA|TRBD1|TRBJ1-2
TGTGCCAGCAGCTCTCTGGACAGGATTTGGTATGGCTACACCTTC
CASSSLDRIWYGYTF
>TRBV7-3|NA|TRBD2|TRBJ2-3
TGTGCCAGCAGCGGGACTAGCGGGGAGGCCAGGTATTTT
CASSGTSGEARYF
>TRBV4-3|NA|TRBD2|TRBJ2-7
TGCGCCAGCAGCCAAGAACTAACTCGGACCTGGGGGACTAGCGGGGGCCTCTACGAGCAGTACTTC
CASSQELTRTWGTSGGLYEQYF
>TRBV7-2|NA|NA|TRBJ2-3
TGTGCCAGCAGCTTAGTTGGGGGCTACACAAGAGATACGCAGTATTTT
CASSLVGGYTRDTQYF
>TRBV20-1|NA|NA|TRBJ2-5
TGCAGTGCTAGCATCCCCGCGGTCCCAGGAGGCCAGTACTTC
CSASIPAVPGGQYF
>TRBV5-5|NA|NA|TRBJ1-4
TGTGCCAGCAGCTCCAAGCCCAGGTTTGAAAAACTGTTTTTT
CASSSKPRFEKLFF
>TRBV5-1|many|NA|TRBJ1-1
TGCGCCAGCAGCTTTAGAGGGGGGAATTTTGAGGCTTCTGAAGCTTTCTTT
CASSFRGGNFEASEAFF
>TRBV7-2|NA|NA|TRBJ1-3
TGTGCCAGCAGCTTTACCCCCCAGGCCACCATATATTTT
CASSFTPQATIYF
>TRBV7-8|many|TRBD2|TRBJ2-5
TGTGCCAGCAGCTTAGTGGGGGGGATGGAGACCCAGTACTTC
CASSLVGGMETQYF
>TRBV4-3|NA|NA|TRBJ1-2
TGCGCCAGCAGCCAGAGCGACAGAGTATATGGCTACACCTTC
CASSQSDRVYGYTF
>TRBV2|NA|TRBD1|TRBJ2-1
TGTGCCAGCAGTGGGGGACAGGCCCTGGGGGAGCAGTTCTTC
CASSGGQALGEQFF
>TRBV24-1|few|TRBD1|TRBJ1-5
TGTGCCACCAGTTACAGGGGGCCTCAGCCCCAGCATTTT
CATSYRGPQPQHF
>TRBV11-2|NA|TRBD1|TRBJ1-2
TGTGCCAGCAGCCCCCGGGACAGGGAAACTAACTATGGCTACACCTTC
CASSPRDRETNYGYTF
>TRBV20-1|few|NA|TRBJ2-3
TGCAGTGCTAGCGGCAGGGGGGGCACAGATACGCAGTATTTT
CSASGRGGTDTQYF
>TRBV6-2/TRBV6-3|NA|NA|TRBJ1-3
TGTGCCAGCAGTTATAATCGGCAGGACGCTGGAAACACCATATATTTT
CASSYNRQDAGNTIYF
>TRBV13|NA|TRBD2|TRBJ2-1
TGTGCCAGCAGCTCTCTAGCGGGGGCGACGAATGAGCAGTTCTTC
CASSSLAGATNEQFF
>TRBV11-2|NA|NA|TRBJ1-3
TGTGCCAGCAGCTTAGTCGCGAGCTCTGGAAACACCATATATTTT
CASSLVASSGNTIYF
>TRBV5-1|NA|TRBD1|TRBJ1-4
TGCGCCAGCAGCGCATACCGGGACAGGGATGAAAAACTGTTTTTT
CASSAYRDRDEKLFF
>TRBV7-8|few|NA|TRBJ1-5
TGTGCCAGCAGCTTAGAGAGGGGTACACATCAGCCCCAGCATTTT
CASSLERGTHQPQHF
>TRBV5-1|many|NA|TRBJ1-1
TGCGCCAGCAGCTTGCGGTCGGGGGCGAACACTGAAGCTTTCTTT
CASSLRSGANTEAFF
>TRBV5-1|once|NA|TRBJ1-2
TGCGCCAGCAGCTTGGAGGGGCGAGATGGCTACACCTTC
CASSLEGRDGYTF
>TRBV11-2|few|TRBD2|TRBJ2-5
TGTGCCAGCAGCCCCTCTAGCGGGGGCCAAGAGACCCAGTACTTC
CASSPSSGGQETQYF
>TRBV19|NA|NA|TRBJ2-7
TGTGCCAGTAGTAGGGGTCCCGCGGGCGAGCAGTACTTC
CASSRGPAGEQYF
>TRBV9|few|TRBD2|TRBJ2-1
TGTGCCAGCAGCGCAGGCGGGGGGAACAACTACAATGAGCAGTTCTTC
CASSAGGGNNYNEQFF
>TRBV20-1|few|NA|TRBJ2-7
TGCAGTGTCCTAGGGGTCCAGGGGACAAACGAGCAGTACTTC
CSVLGVQGTNEQYF